The entry below gives a single TCR beta chain sequence along with its context. Its antigen is currently unknown. Exclusion followed for patients with uncontrolled infection, other autoimmune disease, pregnancy or lactation. Extraction of PBMCs used 10 ml of fresh peripheral blood. The CDR3 regions of TCR beta were amplified from RNA transcripts. The TCR CDR3 first-round RT-PCR relied on the HTBI primer set. MiXCR, applied by TCRdb to the multiplex PCR reads, yields one record per CDR3 protein. Of roughly 240,000 distinct CDR3 sequences in the sample, approximately 25% are singletons; the top ten hold roughly 35%. The sample originates from a study of T cells in Graves' hyperthyroidism and ophthalmopathy. General study results and limits: Among clonotypes expanded in thyroid above 0.001, most were also found in blood. Ophthalmopathy got predicted by the model a median around 6.8 months before its onset.

This clonotype originated in a woman aged 40 to 55 with Graves' ophthalmopathy. Sequenced material: blood.

The DNA for the CDR3 is TGTGCCAGCCAGTTAATTAGCGGAAACTACGAGCAGTTCTTC. Translating it yields CASQLISGNYEQFF. The chain couples TRBV12-3 or TRBV12-4 to TRBJ2-7; perhaps TRBD2 as D (6 bases). The DNA matches TRBJ2-1 better at its end, which makes the J call doubtful. CDR3 length equals 14 residues.